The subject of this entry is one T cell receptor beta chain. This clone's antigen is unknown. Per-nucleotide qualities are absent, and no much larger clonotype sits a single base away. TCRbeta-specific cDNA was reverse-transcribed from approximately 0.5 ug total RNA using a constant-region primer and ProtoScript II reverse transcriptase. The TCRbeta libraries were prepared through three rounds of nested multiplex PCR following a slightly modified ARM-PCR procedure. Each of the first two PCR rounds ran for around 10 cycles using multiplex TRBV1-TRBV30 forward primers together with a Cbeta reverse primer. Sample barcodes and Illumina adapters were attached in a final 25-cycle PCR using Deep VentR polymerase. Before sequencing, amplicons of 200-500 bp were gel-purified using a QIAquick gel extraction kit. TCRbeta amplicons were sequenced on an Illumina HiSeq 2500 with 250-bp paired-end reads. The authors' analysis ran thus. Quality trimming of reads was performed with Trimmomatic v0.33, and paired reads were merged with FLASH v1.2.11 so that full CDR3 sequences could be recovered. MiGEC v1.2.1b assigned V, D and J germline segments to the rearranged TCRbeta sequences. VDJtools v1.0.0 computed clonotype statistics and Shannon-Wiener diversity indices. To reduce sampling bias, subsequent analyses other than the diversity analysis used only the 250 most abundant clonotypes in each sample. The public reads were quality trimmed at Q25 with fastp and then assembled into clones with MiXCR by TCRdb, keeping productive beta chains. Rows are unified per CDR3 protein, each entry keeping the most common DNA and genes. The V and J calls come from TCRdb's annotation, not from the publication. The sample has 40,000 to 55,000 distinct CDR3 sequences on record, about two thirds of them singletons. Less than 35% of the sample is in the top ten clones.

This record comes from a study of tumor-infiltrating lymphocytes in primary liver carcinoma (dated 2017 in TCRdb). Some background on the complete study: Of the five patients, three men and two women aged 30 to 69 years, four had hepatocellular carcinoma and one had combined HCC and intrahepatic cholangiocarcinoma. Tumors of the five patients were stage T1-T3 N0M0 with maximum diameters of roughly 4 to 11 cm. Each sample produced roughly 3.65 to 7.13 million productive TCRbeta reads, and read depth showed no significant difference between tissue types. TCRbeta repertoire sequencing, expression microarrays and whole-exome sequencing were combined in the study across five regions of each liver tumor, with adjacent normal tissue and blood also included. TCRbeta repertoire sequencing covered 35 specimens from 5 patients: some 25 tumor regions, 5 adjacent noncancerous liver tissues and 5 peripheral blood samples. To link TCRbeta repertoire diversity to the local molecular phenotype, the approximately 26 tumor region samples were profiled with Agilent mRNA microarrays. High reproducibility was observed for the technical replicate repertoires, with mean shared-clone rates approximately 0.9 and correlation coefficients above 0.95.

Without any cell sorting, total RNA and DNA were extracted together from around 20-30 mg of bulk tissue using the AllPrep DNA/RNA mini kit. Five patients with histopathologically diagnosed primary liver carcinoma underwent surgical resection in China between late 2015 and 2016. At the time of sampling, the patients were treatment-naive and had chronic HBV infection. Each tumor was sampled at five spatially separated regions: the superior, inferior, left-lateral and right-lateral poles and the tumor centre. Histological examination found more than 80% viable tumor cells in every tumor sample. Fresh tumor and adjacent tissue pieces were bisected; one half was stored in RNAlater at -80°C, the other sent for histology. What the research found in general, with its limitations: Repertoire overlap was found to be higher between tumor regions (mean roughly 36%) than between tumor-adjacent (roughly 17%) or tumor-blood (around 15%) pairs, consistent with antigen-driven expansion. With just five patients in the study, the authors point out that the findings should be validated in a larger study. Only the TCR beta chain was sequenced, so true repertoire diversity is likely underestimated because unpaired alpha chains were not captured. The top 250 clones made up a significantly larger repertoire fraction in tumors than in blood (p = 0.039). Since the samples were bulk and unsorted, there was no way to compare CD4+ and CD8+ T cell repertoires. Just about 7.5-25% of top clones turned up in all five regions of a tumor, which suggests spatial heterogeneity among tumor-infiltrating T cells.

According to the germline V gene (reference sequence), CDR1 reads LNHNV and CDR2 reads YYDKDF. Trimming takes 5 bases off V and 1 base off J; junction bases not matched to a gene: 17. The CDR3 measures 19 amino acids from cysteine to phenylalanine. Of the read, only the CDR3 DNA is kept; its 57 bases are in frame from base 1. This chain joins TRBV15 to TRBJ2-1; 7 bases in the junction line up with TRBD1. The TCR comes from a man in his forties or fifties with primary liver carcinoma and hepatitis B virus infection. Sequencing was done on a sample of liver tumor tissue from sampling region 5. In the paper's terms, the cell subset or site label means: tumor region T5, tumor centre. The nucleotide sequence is TGTGCCACCAGCTCCCTGGGGAGACAGGGTTTTAATTCCTACAATGAGCAGTTCTTC. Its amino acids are CATSSLGRQGFNSYNEQFF.